This T cell receptor beta chain was sequenced in a study of cytomegalovirus exposure and HLA in healthy donors. Points from the study as a whole: When a later analysis was performed, an Asian-associated ancestry cluster reportedly had fewer N-insertions than the roughly 730-donor mean. A list of approximately 160 TCR beta chains associated with cytomegalovirus was given.

PCR involved 60 Vbeta and 13 Jbeta primers. Produced via immunoSEQ multiplex PCR; TCRdb's table is partial and in-frame only. Altogether about 160,000 clones are present, roughly 79% being singletons, with the ten largest covering roughly 1.6%. V lost 5 bases and J 7 bases, leaving 17 bases between the germline ends. This CDR3 comprises 14 residues. Germline CDR1 LNHDA, CDR2 SQIVND (reference sequence). Notes on this clone: The antigen remains unidentified.

The chain combines TRBV19 with TRBJ1-2, with TRBD1 as a possible D gene (5 bases). Sequencing was carried out using PBMCs. The sequence derives from a man aged 35-49 years in good health and CMV-seronegative. The CDR3 protein is CASSEVKGRSGYTF. CDR3 nucleotide sequence: TGTGCCAGTAGTGAAGTGAAGGGGCGTTCTGGCTACACCTTC. The whole variable domain, filled in from reference TRBV19 and TRBJ1-2, reads DGGITQSPKYLFRKEGQNVTLSCEQNLNHDAMYWYRQDPGQGLRLIYYSQIVNDFQKGDIAEGYSVSREKKESFPLTVTSAQKNPTAFYLCASSEVKGRSGYTFGSGTRLTVV.